This TCR beta chain was sequenced during a study of blood T cell repertoires in COVID-19. Study in general: The origin of the acute and convalescent COVID-19 samples was the United States, Italy and Spain. T cells, B-cell-depleted T cells, or PBMCs supplied cDNA or gDNA.

The protocol was immunoSEQ multiplex PCR, while the TCRdb copy is restricted to in-frame clones and leaves out a portion. The table lists approximately 120,000 clones, 84% of them singletons. CDR1 LNHDA and CDR2 SQIVND come from the germline V gene (reference sequence). The CDR3 contains 13 residues. Trimming left V 3 bases short and J 3 bases short, with 8 bases between. The rearrangement uses TRBV19 and TRBJ1-2, with D maybe TRBD1 (5 bases). The receptor was derived from a human donor in a cohort sampled during active COVID-19. Specimen: peripheral blood. The CDR3 spells CASSIGRDYGYTF. CDR3 in DNA: TGTGCCAGTAGTATCGGCAGGGACTATGGCTACACCTTC.